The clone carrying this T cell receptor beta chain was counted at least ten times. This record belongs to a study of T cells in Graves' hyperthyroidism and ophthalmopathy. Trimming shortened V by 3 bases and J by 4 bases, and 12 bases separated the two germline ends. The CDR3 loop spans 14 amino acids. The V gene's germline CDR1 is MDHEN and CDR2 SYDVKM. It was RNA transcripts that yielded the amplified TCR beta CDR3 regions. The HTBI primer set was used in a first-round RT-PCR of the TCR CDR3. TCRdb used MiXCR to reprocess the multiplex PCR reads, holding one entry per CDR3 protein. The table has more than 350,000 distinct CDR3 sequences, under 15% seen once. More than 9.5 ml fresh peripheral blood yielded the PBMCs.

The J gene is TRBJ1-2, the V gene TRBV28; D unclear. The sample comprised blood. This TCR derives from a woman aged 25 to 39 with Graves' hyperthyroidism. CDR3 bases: TGTGCCAGCAGTTTTCGTACGGTCCTCTATGGCTACACCTTC. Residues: CASSFRTVLYGYTF.